Presented here are 9 T cell receptor beta chains from one specimen sequenced in a study of response to subunit inactivated influenza vaccine. TCRdb re-called the RT-PCR reads with MiXCR, one entry per CDR3 protein. The sample has around 710,000 distinct CDR3 sequences; roughly 13% are singletons. This specimen was PBMCs from blood, taken 14 to 15 days before vaccination. All receptors derive from a middle-aged man who received an inactivated influenza vaccine.

The V call is TRBV20-1, the J call TRBJ2-5; 8 nucleotides match TRBD2. This CDR3 is built from 14 residues. Losses at the gene ends were 2 bases for V and 5 bases for J; bases not matched to a gene: 7. Germline CDR1 reads DFQATT; CDR2 reads SNEGSKA (reference sequence). The CDR3 region has the DNA TGCAGTGCTAGAATTCCGAGCGGGAGTGAGACCCAGTACTTC. Amino acid sequence: CSARIPSGSETQYF.

This clonotype has only a few counts. The V and J genes are TRBV27 and TRBJ2-5; 8 bases align to TRBD2. The CDR3 extends over 15 amino acids. From germline, CDR1 is MNHEY and CDR2 SMNVEV (reference sequence). Germline trimming cut 3 bases from V and 3 bases from J; bases unmatched to any gene: 6. The CDR3 protein is CASSFGVAGKETQYF. The CDR3 DNA follows: TGTGCCAGCAGTTTCGGGGTAGCGGGGAAAGAGACCCAGTACTTC.

This clonotype has only a few counts. The chain carries TRBV6-2 or TRBV6-3 and TRBJ2-7, with a possible D match to TRBD1 (5 bases). Trimming cost V 5 bases and J 6 bases, with 17 bases left between them. Germline-derived CDR1 and CDR2 are MNHEY and SVGEGT. CDR3 length: 14 residues. This CDR3 is CASSTQGSTAEQYF. The CDR3 coding sequence is TGTGCCAGCAGTACCCAGGGATCCACGGCCGAGCAGTACTTC.

The chain links TRBV6-5 to TRBJ2-7; D is ambiguous. Germline assignment: CDR1 MNHEY and CDR2 SVGAGI. This CDR3 spans 12 amino acids. The germline V and J ends were trimmed by 5 bases and 8 bases, with 13 bases remaining between them. The CDR3 sequence is CASSPGPLKQYF. CDR3 coding DNA: TGTGCCAGCAGTCCCGGGCCCCTCAAGCAGTACTTC.

The sample holds a few counts of this clonotype. V and J are TRBV28 and TRBJ2-1, with D unresolved. The CDR3 runs 14 residues. Germline V CDR1 and CDR2: MDHEN, SYDVKM. With 5 bases removed from V and 4 bases from J, the gap between germline ends came to 12 bases. The CDR3 protein is CASSPPDGYNEQFF. The CDR3 bases are TGTGCCAGCAGTCCCCCGGACGGATACAATGAGCAGTTCTTC.

This clonotype was seen many times. The rearrangement joins TRBV7-3 to TRBJ2-2; 13 nucleotides align to TRBD2. The CDR3 runs to 19 residues. Trimming at V came to 5 bases and at J to 2 bases, leaving 11 bases not matched to a gene. Germline CDR1 SGHTA, CDR2 FQGTGA. CDR3 residues: CASSPRTSGRRLNTGELFF. As DNA, the CDR3 is TGTGCCAGCAGCCCCCGGACTAGCGGGAGACGTTTAAACACCGGGGAGCTGTTTTTT.

In its sample, this clonotype was seen a few times. The V gene is TRBV20-1, the J gene TRBJ2-3, with 8 bases that match TRBD2. Unmatched junction bases numbered 8, after V lost 7 bases and J lost 5 bases. This CDR3 has 13 residues. Germline CDR1 reads DFQATT; CDR2 reads SNEGSKA (reference sequence). CDR3 residues: CSVGAGVIDTQYF. The DNA of the CDR3 is TGCAGTGTTGGAGCGGGAGTTATAGATACGCAGTATTTT.

This clonotype was detected only a few times. The rearrangement uses TRBV4-2 and TRBJ2-2; D gene ambiguous. V lost 4 bases and J 2 bases, leaving 14 bases between the germline ends. This CDR3 has 16 amino acids. CDR1 and CDR2 from the germline V gene are LGHNA and YNFKEQ. The CDR3 DNA follows: TGTGCCAGCAGCCGCCAACTGACACTTAACACCGGGGAGCTGTTTTTT. Translating it yields CASSRQLTLNTGELFF.

The chain has TRBV2 and TRBJ2-2; TRBD1 aligns across 7 bases. The germline V gene encodes CDR1 SNHLY and CDR2 FYNNEI. With 6 bases clipped from V and 3 bases from J, the junction kept 10 bases outside the gene matches. The CDR3 totals 16 residues. The CDR3 protein is CASSLRRQGDTGELFF. The CDR3 nucleotides are TGTGCCAGCAGCCTAAGGAGGCAGGGGGACACCGGGGAGCTGTTTTTT. The entire variable domain, with the rest obtained from reference TRBV2 and TRBJ2-2, is as follows: EPEVTQTPSHQVTQMGQEVILRCVPISNHLYFYWYRQILGQKVEFLVSFYNNEISEKSEIFDDQFSVERPDGSNFTLKIRSTKLEDSAMYFCASSLRRQGDTGELFFGEGSRLTVL.